This paragraph covers one TCR beta chain sequence. The germline V gene encodes CDR1 SEHNR and CDR2 FQNEAQ (reference sequence). Trimming cost V 1 base and J 5 bases; bases outside gene matches: 8. This CDR3 comprises 15 residues. This entry comes from a study of PD-L1 blockade in urothelial cancer. Study in general: The patients' atezolizumab therapy, 1,200 mg intravenously every 3 weeks, started at some point between 2013 and 2014. Males with urothelial cancer arising in the bladder constituted about 85% of the roughly 29 patients.

Sample numbers ranged from 1 to 8 per patient, encompassing pretreatment and on-treatment collections. Method: immunoSEQ multiplex PCR; TCRdb's copy keeps in-frame clones and lacks some. The sample lists 70,000 to 90,000 clones, over 80% occurring once. The chain is built from TRBV7-9 and TRBJ2-7; TRBD2 matches 7 bases. The specimen comprised PBMCs, sampled around atezolizumab (anti-PD-L1) treatment. This TCR was recovered from a man aged 70-80 years with urothelial cancer. The CDR3 coding sequence is TGTGCCAGCAGCTTAGTAGACGCGGGAGCCCACGAGCAGTACTTC. It codes for CASSLVDAGAHEQYF.